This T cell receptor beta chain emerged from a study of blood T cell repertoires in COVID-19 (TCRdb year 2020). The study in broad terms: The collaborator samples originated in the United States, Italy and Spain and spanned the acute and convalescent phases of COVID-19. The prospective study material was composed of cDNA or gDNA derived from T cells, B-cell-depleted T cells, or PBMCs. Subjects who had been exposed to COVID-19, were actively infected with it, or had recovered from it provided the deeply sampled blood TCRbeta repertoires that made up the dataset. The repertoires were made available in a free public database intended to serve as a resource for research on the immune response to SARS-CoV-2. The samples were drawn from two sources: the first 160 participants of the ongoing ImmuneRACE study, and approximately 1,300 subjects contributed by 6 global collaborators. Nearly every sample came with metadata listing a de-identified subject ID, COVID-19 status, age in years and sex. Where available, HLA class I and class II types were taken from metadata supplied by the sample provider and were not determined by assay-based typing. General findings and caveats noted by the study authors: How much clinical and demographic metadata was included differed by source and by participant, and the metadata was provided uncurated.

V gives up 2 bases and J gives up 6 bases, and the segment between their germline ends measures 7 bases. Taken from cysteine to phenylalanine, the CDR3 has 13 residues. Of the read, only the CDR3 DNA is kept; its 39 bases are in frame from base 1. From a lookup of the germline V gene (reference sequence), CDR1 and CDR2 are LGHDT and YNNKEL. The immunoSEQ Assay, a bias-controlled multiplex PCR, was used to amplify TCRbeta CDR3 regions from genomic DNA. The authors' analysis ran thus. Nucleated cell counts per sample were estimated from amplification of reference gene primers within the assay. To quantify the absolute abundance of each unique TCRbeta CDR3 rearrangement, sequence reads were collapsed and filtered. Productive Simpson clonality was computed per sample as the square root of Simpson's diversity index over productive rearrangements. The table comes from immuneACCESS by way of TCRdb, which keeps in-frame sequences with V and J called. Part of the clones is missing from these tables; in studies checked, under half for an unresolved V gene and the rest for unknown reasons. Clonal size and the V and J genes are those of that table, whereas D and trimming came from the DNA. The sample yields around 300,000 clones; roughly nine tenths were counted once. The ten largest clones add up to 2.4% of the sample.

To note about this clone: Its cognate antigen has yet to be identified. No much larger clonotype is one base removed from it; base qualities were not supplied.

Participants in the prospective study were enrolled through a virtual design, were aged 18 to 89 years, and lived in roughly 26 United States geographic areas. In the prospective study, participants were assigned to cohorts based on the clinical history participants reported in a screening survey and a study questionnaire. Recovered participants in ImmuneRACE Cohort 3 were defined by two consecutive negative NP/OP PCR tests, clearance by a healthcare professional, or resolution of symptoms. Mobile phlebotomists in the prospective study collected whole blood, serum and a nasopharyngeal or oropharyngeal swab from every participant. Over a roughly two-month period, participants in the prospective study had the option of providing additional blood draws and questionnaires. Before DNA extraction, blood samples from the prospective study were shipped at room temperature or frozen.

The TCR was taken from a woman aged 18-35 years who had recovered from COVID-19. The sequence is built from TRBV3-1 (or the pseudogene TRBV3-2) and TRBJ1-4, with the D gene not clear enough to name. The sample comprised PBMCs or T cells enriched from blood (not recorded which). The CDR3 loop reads CASSQTGDEKLFF. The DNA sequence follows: TGTGCCAGCAGCCAAACGGGAGATGAAAAACTGTTTTTT.